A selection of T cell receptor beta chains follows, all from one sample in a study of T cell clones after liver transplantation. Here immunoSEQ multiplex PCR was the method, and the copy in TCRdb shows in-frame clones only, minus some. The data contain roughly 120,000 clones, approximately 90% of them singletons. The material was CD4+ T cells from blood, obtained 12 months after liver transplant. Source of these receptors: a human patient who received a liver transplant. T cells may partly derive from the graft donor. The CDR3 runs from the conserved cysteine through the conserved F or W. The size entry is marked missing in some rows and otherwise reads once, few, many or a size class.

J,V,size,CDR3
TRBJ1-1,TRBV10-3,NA,CAISGIQGTEAFF
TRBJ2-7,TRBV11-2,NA,CASRGTSGKAYEQYF
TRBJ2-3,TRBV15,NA,CATSWTSGTTDTQYF
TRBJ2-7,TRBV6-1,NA,CASSATAGQFHYEQYF
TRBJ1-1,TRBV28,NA,CASQEFRPNEAFF
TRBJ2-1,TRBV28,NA,CASSLSELGRLAPSSYNEQFF
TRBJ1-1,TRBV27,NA,CASSLDGALGEAFF
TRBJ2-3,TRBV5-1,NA,CASSTDRVYSTDTQYF
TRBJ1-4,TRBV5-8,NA,CASSLSLGDATNEKLFF
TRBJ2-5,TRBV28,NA,CASRPRGVSYGTQYF
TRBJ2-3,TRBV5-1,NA,CASSLEGQVTDTQYF
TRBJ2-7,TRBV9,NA,CASSVEEGSYEQYF
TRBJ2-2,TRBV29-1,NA,CSVAPAGGPSGELFF
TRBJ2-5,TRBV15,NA,CATSGGHTYQETQYF
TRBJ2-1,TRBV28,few,CASSLLGSGPSHNEQFF
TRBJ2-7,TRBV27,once,CASSLDPGLAYEQYF
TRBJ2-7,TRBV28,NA,CASSSFYEQYF
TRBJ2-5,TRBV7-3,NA,CASSPAGASGKETQYF
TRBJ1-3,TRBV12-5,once,CASGLVVGQGPGNTIYF
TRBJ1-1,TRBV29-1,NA,CSVGAGDREAFF
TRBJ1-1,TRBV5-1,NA,CASSPRDRGPDTEAFF
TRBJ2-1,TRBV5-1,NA,CASSSTGESEQFF
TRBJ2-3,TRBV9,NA,CASSARPSGGTDTQYF
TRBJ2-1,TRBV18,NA,CASSPILAGGSSYNEQFF
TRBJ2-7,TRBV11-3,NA,CASSLMASGTYEQYF
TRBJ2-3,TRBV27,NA,CASSLWGDRADTQYF
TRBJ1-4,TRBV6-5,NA,CASSASTGGGEKLFF
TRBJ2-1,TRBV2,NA,CASRGQGAPAGGANEQFF
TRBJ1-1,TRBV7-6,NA,CASSLAENTEAFF
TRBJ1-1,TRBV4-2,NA,CASSQIDRAGNTEAFF
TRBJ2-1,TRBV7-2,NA,CASSHPDPYNEQFF
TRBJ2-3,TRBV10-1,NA,CASSEGLMAGTDTQYF
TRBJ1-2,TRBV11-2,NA,CASSLEGFGYTF
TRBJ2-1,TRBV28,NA,CASSISGTAHLF
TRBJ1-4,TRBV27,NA,CASSFAATNEKLFF
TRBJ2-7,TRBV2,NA,CASTQRGLSYEQYF
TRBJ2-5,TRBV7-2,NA,CASRTGGSSGRPGTQYF
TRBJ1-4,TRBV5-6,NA,CASSPVGQTNEKLFF
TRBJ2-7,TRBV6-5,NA,CASSFIAGAYEQYF
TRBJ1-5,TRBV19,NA,CASSTTGNQPQHF
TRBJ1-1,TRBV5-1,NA,CASSLGRGQGAIGTEAFF
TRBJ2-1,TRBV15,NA,CATSRDFFSAGKGSYNEQFF
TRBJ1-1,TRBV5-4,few,CASSFFTGGTEAFF
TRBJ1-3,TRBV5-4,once,CASSFPGNTIYF
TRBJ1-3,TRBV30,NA,CAFSRGVTSGNTIYF
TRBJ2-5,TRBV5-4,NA,CASSLGQRGETQYF
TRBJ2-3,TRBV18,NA,CASSKGGDTQYF
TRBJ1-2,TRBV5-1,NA,CASSLGDGYGYTF
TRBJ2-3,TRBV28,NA,CASSWGPGTDTQYF
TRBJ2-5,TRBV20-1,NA,CSARDKETQYF
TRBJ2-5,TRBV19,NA,CASTDRGREALETQYF
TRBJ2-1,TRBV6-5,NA,CASRPSGSSYNEQFF